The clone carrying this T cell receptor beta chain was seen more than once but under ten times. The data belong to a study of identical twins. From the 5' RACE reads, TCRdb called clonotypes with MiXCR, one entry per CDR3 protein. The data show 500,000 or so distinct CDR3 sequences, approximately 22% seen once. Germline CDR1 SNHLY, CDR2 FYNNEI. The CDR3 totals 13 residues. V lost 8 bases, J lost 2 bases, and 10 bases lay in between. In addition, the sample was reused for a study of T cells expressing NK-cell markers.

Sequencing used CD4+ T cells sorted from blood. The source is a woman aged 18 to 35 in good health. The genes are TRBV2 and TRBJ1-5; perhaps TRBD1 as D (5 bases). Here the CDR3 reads CASRGAGNQPQHF. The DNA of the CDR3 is TGTGCCAGCCGGGGCGCGGGCAATCAGCCCCAGCATTTT.